This TCR beta chain was documented in a study of blood T cells in healthy people across ages. This clonotype occurred many times. Its antigen remains unidentified. The use of a sample-barcoded 5' primer and a J-beta primer mix characterized a second PCR of roughly 7 to 11 cycles. Researchers report that a template-switch adaptor with 12 random nucleotides tagged each cDNA molecule. Researchers report that each sample yielded at least 2.5 million CDR3-containing paired-end reads. TCRdb used MiXCR to reprocess the 5' RACE reads, holding one entry per CDR3 protein. The sample carries some 370,000 distinct CDR3 sequences, 50% to 60% recorded once. General study findings and limits: A conclusive naive versus antigen-experienced comparison was prevented by the unsorted PBMCs.

CDR1 SGHTA and CDR2 FQGTGA come from the germline V gene. The length of the CDR3 is 14 residues. Trimming stripped 3 bases from V and 3 bases from J, with 10 bases between. The rearrangement uses TRBV7-3 and TRBJ2-3, with D perhaps matching TRBD1 or TRBD2 (7 bases each). Source material: blood. This sequence originates from a man between 60 and 75 years old in good health. CDR3 sequence: CASSFQGGTDTQYF. The CDR3 DNA reads TGTGCCAGCAGCTTCCAGGGGGGGACAGATACGCAGTATTTT.